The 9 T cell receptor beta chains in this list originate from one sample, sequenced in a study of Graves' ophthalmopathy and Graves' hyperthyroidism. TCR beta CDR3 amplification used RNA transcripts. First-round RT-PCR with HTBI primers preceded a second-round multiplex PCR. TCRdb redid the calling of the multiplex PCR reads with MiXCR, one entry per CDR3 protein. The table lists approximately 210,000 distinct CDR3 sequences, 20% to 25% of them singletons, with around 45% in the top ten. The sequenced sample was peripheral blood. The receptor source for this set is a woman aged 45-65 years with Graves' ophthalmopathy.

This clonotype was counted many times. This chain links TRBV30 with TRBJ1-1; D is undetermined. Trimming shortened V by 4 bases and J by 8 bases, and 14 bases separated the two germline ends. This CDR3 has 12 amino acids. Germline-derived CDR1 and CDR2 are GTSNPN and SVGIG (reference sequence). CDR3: CAWIPTGMEAFF. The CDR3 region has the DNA TGTGCCTGGATACCCACCGGGATGGAAGCTTTCTTT. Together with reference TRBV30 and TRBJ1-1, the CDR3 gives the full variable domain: SQTIHQWPATLVQPVGSPLSLECTVEGTSNPNLYWYRQAAGRGLQLLFYSVGIGQISSEVPQNLSASRPQDRQFILSSKKLLLSDSGFYLCAWIPTGMEAFFGQGTRLTVV.

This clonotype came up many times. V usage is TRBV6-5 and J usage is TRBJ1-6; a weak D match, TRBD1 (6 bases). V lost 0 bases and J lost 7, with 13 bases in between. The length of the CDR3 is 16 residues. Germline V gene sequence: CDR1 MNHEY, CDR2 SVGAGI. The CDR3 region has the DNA TGTGCCAGCAGTTACTCGAAGGACAGCACGAATTCACCCCTCCACTTT. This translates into CASSYSKDSTNSPLHF.

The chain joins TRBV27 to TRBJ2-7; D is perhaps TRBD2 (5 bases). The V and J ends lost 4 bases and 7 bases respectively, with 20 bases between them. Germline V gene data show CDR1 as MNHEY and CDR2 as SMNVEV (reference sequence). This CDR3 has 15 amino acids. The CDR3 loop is CASSSEREPWREQYF. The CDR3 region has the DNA TGTGCCAGCAGTTCCGAAAGGGAGCCTTGGCGGGAGCAGTACTTC.

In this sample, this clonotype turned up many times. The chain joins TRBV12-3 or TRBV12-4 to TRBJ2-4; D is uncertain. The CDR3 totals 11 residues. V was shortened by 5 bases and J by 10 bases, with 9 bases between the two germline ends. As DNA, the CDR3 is TGTGCCAGCAGTCCCTCAGAAATTCAGTACTTC. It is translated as CASSPSEIQYF.

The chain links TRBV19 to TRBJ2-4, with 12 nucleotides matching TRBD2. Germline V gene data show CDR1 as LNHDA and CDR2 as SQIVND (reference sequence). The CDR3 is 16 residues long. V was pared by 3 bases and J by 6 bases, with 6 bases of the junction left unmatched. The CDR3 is CASSIPSSGRVNIQYF. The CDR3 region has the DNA TGTGCCAGTAGTATCCCCTCTAGCGGGAGGGTAAACATTCAGTACTTC.

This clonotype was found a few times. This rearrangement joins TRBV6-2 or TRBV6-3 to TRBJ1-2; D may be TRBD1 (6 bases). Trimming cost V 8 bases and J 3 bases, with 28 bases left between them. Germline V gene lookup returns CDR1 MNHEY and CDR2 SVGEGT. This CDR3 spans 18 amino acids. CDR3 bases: TGTGCCAGCGGACGCATTCGTTCCCTTGGGGGCCCCCACTATGGCTACACCTTC. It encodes CASGRIRSLGGPHYGYTF.

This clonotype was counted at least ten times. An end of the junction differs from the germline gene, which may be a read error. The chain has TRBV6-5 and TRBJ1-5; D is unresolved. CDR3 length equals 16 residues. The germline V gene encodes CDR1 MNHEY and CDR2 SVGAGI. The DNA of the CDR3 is TGTGCCAGCAGGTACTACAGAGGAAATAGCAATCAGCCCCAGCATTTT. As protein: CASRYYRGNSNQPQHF.

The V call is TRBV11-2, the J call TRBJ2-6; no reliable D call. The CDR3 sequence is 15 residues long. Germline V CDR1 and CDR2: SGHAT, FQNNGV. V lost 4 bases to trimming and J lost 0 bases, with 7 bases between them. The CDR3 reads CASSSTISGANVLTF. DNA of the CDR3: TGTGCCAGCAGCTCGACAATCTCTGGGGCCAACGTCCTGACTTTC.

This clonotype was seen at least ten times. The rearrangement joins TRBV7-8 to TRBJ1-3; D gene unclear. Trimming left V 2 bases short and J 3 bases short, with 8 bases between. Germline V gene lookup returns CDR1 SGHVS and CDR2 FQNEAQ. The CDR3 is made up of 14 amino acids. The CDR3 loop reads CASSLRGVGNTIYF. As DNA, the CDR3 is TGTGCCAGCAGCTTAAGAGGCGTTGGAAACACCATATATTTT.